The 4 T cell receptor beta chains below were found in one sample sequenced in a study of shared clonotypes between healthy human individuals (dated by TCRdb to 2019 to 2021). The library came from the immunoSEQ multiplex PCR assay. In TCRdb, the immuneACCESS table is reduced to in-frame sequences with V and J assigned. These tables do not hold every clone; where another copy was compared, an unresolved V gene accounts for under half, and the others remain unexplained. The sample records 950,000 to 1,300,000 clones, roughly 80% of which are singletons. The ten top clones hold around 1.5% of the sample. Sample: memory CD4+ T cells sorted from blood. In the paper's terms, the cell subset or site label means: CD45RA-negative fraction. Every receptor here comes from a man aged 18 to 29 in good health.

The genes are TRBV7-2 and TRBJ2-4; D is possibly TRBD1 or TRBD2 (5 bases each). The V gene lost 1 base and the J gene lost 3 bases, with 16 bases spanning the gap. CDR1 is SGHTA and CDR2 is FQGNSA in the germline V gene. The CDR3 extends over 17 amino acids. The CDR3 DNA reads TGTGCCAGCAGCTTAGATTCGCGCCAGAGGGGCAAAAACATTCAGTACTTC. This sequence encodes CASSLDSRQRGKNIQYF.

The gene calls are TRBV21-1 and TRBJ1-1. TRBV21-1 is flagged as a pseudogene. The CDR3 totals 14 residues. For the CDR3, the DNA is TGTGCCAGCAGCAAAACGGGACCGCGGACTGAAGCTTTCTTT. Encoded protein: CASSKTGPRTEAFF.

The chain recombines TRBV6-6 with TRBJ1-6; the D is unclear. The CDR3 totals 14 residues. Germline lookup yields CDR1 MNHNY and CDR2 SVGAGI (reference sequence). The V gene lost 2 bases and the J gene lost 10 bases, with 12 bases spanning the gap. The CDR3 region is CASSYGGFSSPLHF. The CDR3 DNA reads as TGTGCCAGCAGTTACGGCGGGTTCAGCTCACCCCTCCACTTT.

Only one count was recorded for this clone. This chain joins TRBV7-9 and TRBJ1-4, with D unresolved. With 0 bases removed from V and 7 bases from J, the gap between germline ends came to 9 bases. In germline, CDR1 is SEHNR, CDR2 FQNEAQ (reference sequence). This CDR3 region has 14 residues. CDR3 bases: TGTGCCAGCAGCTTAGCTGAGGCGGGTGAAAAACTGTTTTTT. Its translation: CASSLAEAGEKLFF.